A selection of T cell receptor beta chains follows, all from one sample in a study of blood T cell repertoires in COVID-19. TCRdb keeps only in-frame clones here, not all; method: immunoSEQ multiplex PCR. The sample carries 250,000 to 300,000 clones, around 90% recorded once. Sequencing was performed on PBMCs or T cells enriched from blood (not recorded which). These receptors were taken from a human donor in a cohort exposed to, infected with or recovered from COVID-19 (not recorded which). The donor label of this sample is uncertain. Both conserved end residues are part of each CDR3. A D gene is named only where the DNA matches it firmly. Not every row has a clone size; where given, it reads once, few, many or a size class.

- | TRBD1 | TRBJ1-2 | TRBV5-4 | TGTGCCAGCAGCTCCGGGACAGGGATTAGTGGCTACACCTTC | CASSSGTGISGYTF
- | TRBD2 | TRBJ2-2 | TRBV30 | TGTGCCTGGGGGGGGGTAGGAGGGTCCTGGACCGGGGAGCTGTTTTTT | CAWGGVGGSWTGELFF
- | TRBD2 | TRBJ2-2 | TRBV30 | TGTGCCTGGAGGTCCCCCCGGACTAGCGGCGGGGAGCTGTTTTTT | CAWRSPRTSGGELFF
- | - | TRBJ1-4 | TRBV4-2 | TGTGCCAGCAGCGAGACTTCAGGGGAAAAACTGTTTTTT | CASSETSGEKLFF
- | - | TRBJ2-7 | TRBV10-2 | TGCGCCAGCAGTGAGGGCAGGCCGACCTACGAGCAGTACTTC | CASSEGRPTYEQYF
- | - | TRBJ2-1 | TRBV6-5 | TGTGCCATCCAGACTGCCAACAATGAGCAGTTCTTC | CAIQTANNEQFF
- | TRBD1 | TRBJ1-3 | TRBV7-3 | TGTGCCAGCAGCTTATCAGGGGGCGCTGGAAACACCATATATTTT | CASSLSGGAGNTIYF
- | TRBD2 | TRBJ2-3 | TRBV2 | TGTGCCAGCAGGGCGACTAGCGGTAGCACAGATACGCAGTATTTT | CASRATSGSTDTQYF
- | - | TRBJ1-1 | TRBV19 | TGTGCCAGTAGTAACAGTGGTACTGAAGCTTTCTTT | CASSNSGTEAFF
few | TRBD1 | TRBJ1-2 | TRBV6-5 | TGTGCCAGCAACCGGGACAGAGACCTAGGCTACACCTTC | CASNRDRDLGYTF
- | TRBD1 | TRBJ1-2 | TRBV19 | TGTGCCAGTGGAGACAGGGGGCGCGGCGACTATGGCTACACCTTC | CASGDRGRGDYGYTF
- | TRBD2 | TRBJ2-2 | TRBV4-2 | TGTGCCAGCAGCCATACCTGGACTAGCGGGGAGCACACCGGGGAGCTGTTTTTT | CASSHTWTSGEHTGELFF
- | - | TRBJ2-1 | TRBV19 | TGTGCCAGTAGTGTAGGTAGCGCGAACAATGAGCAGTTCTTC | CASSVGSANNEQFF
- | - | TRBJ1-1 | TRBV7-9 | TGTGCCAGCAGCTTAGCGCGAGGGGGTCGGACTGAAGCTTTCTTT | CASSLARGGRTEAFF
- | TRBD1 | TRBJ1-2 | TRBV5-4 | TGTGCCAGCAGCCCCGGACAGGGACGAAACTATGGCTACACCTTC | CASSPGQGRNYGYTF
- | TRBD2 | TRBJ2-1 | TRBV3-1/TRBV3-2 | TGTGCCAGGTTACCGGGACTAGGTGAGCAGTTCTTC | CARLPGLGEQFF